This T cell receptor beta chain was found in a study of blood T cell repertoires in COVID-19. This CDR3 has 13 residues. V lost 7 bases and J 0 bases, leaving 7 bases between the germline ends. Looked up from germline, CDR1 is GTSNPN and CDR2 is SVGIG (reference sequence). In the authors' methods: Scientists estimated how many nucleated cells there were by amplifying reference gene primers. Sequenced by immunoSEQ multiplex PCR; TCRdb stores in-frame clones only, minus some. V and J calls and clone size are copied from that table; D and trimming were computed from the DNA. The sample includes 300,000 or so clones, approximately 87% of them seen just once.

This TCR was sampled from a middle-aged woman who had recovered from COVID-19. The chain is built from TRBV30 and TRBJ1-6; D not certain. Sequencing was performed on peripheral blood. The CDR3 nucleotides read TGTGCCTCACGGAGCTCCTATAATTCACCCCTCCACTTT. Protein: CASRSSYNSPLHF. The full variable domain, rest sourced from reference TRBV30 and TRBJ1-6, is SQTIHQWPATLVQPVGSPLSLECTVEGTSNPNLYWYRQAAGRGLQLLFYSVGIGQISSEVPQNLSASRPQDRQFILSSKKLLLSDSGFYLCASRSSYNSPLHFGNGTRLTVT.